One and the same sample provided the 12 T cell receptor beta chains below, sequenced in a study of blood T cell repertoires in COVID-19. The method was immunoSEQ multiplex PCR; TCRdb's version includes in-frame clones alone and lacks a portion of them. The sample lists fewer than 300,000 clones, approximately 87% occurring once. The sample taken for sequencing was peripheral blood. The receptor source for this set is a human donor in a cohort sampled during active COVID-19.

Only one count was recorded for this clone. The chain uses TRBV6-1 and TRBJ2-7; 7 bases are shared with TRBD1. Trimming took 3 bases from V and 11 from J; bases not matched to a gene: 7. CDR1 is MNHNS and CDR2 is SASEGT in the germline V gene. The CDR3 length is 12 residues. CDR3 sequence reads: CASSDPDRWEYF. The CDR3 DNA sequence: TGTGCCAGCAGTGACCCGGACAGGTGGGAGTACTTC.

The chain carries TRBV4-1 and TRBJ2-5; 10 bases align to TRBD2. CDR1 is MGHRA and CDR2 is YSYEKL in the germline V gene. The CDR3 consists of 18 residues. Germline trimming cut 0 bases from V and 1 base from J; bases unmatched to any gene: 8. The chain's CDR3 is CASSQDWGTSDPQETQYF. Here the CDR3 DNA reads TGCGCCAGCAGCCAAGATTGGGGGACTAGCGACCCCCAAGAGACCCAGTACTTC.

The chain combines TRBV6-2 or TRBV6-3 with TRBJ1-4; 8 bases agree with TRBD1. V gave up 2 bases and J gave up 5 bases; unmatched junction bases: 4. Germline assignment: CDR1 MNHEY and CDR2 SVGEGT. The CDR3 runs 15 residues. In DNA, the CDR3 is TGTGCCAGCAGTTACCGAAACAGGGGGAATGAAAAACTGTTTTTT. Amino acid sequence: CASSYRNRGNEKLFF.

This sequence joins TRBV5-1 and TRBJ2-7; D is ambiguous. V was trimmed by 2 bases and J by 2 bases, leaving 11 bases between them. The length of the CDR3 is 14 residues. Germline V gene sequence: CDR1 SGHRS, CDR2 YFSETQ. CDR3: CASSFGGTAYEQYF. In DNA form, the CDR3 reads TGCGCCAGCAGCTTCGGCGGAACCGCCTACGAGCAGTACTTC. Full variable domain (rest looked up from reference TRBV5-1 and TRBJ2-7): KAGVTQTPRYLIKTRGQQVTLSCSPISGHRSVSWYQQTPGQGLQFLFEYFSETQRNKGNFPGRFSGRQFSNSRSEMNVSTLELGDSALYLCASSFGGTAYEQYFGPGTRLTVT.

The gene calls are TRBV7-2 and TRBJ1-1; 7 nucleotides agree with TRBD1. Losses at the gene ends were 8 bases for V and 3 bases for J; bases not matched to a gene: 9. The CDR3 loop spans 14 amino acids. CDR1 is SGHTA, CDR2 FQGNSA, per germline. The CDR3 here is CASSPGQSYTEAFF. In nucleotides, the CDR3 is TGTGCCAGCTCTCCGGGACAGTCGTACACTGAAGCTTTCTTT. The entire variable domain, with the rest obtained from reference TRBV7-2 and TRBJ1-1, is as follows: GAGVSQSPSNKVTEKGKDVELRCDPISGHTALYWYRQSLGQGLEFLIYFQGNSAPDKSGLPSDRFSAERTGGSVSTLTIQRTQQEDSAVYLCASSPGQSYTEAFFGQGTRLTVV.

The chain employs TRBV11-2 and TRBJ2-1; 11 nucleotides match TRBD2. V lost 5 bases to trimming and J lost 7 bases; unmatched junction nucleotides: 7. The CDR3 has 15 residues. CDR1 SGHAT and CDR2 FQNNGV come from the germline V gene. CDR3 coding DNA: TGTGCCAGCAGCATTAGCGGGGGGGCCTTGAATGAGCAGTTCTTC. Amino acids: CASSISGGALNEQFF.

CDR3 residues: CASGKAPRGYGYTF. The CDR3 nucleotides are TGTGCCAGCGGAAAAGCCCCCCGAGGGTATGGCTACACCTTC. The genes are TRBV6-5 and TRBJ1-2; no firm D call. The CDR3 covers 14 residues. The V end was cut by 8 bases, the J end by 5 bases, with 18 bases between. The germline V gene encodes CDR1 MNHEY and CDR2 SVGAGI.

The CDR3 here is CASSLVSSGRWETQYF. As DNA, the CDR3 is TGTGCCAGCAGCTTGGTGTCTAGCGGGAGGTGGGAGACCCAGTACTTC. This chain connects TRBV5-4 to TRBJ2-5, with 11 positions matching TRBD2. This CDR3 has 16 residues. Losses at the gene ends were 0 bases for V and 5 bases for J; bases not matched to a gene: 6. Per germline, CDR1 SGHNT and CDR2 YYREEE (reference sequence).

J is TRBJ2-1 and V is TRBV5-1, with 7 bases aligning to TRBD1. The V gene end was trimmed by 0 bases and the J gene end by 1 base; junction bases not matched to a gene: 1. This CDR3 region has 15 residues. The germline CDR1 and CDR2 sequences are SGHRS and YFSETQ. The CDR3: CASSLATGSYNEQFF. The CDR3 coding sequence is TGCGCCAGCAGCTTGGCGACAGGGTCCTACAATGAGCAGTTCTTC.

The rearrangement uses TRBV7-9 and TRBJ2-5; 10 bases are a match to TRBD1. Trimming took 0 bases from V and 5 from J; bases not matched to a gene: 6. There are 16 residues in the CDR3. Germline V gene sequence: CDR1 SEHNR, CDR2 FQNEAQ (reference sequence). CDR3 sequence: CASSLAGTGDAETQYF. In DNA form, the CDR3 reads TGTGCCAGCAGCTTAGCCGGGACAGGGGATGCGGAGACCCAGTACTTC.

The chain combines TRBV5-5 with TRBJ2-2, with 8 bases that match TRBD1. Germline V CDR1 and CDR2: SGHKS, YYEKEE (reference sequence). The CDR3 has 15 amino acids. The V gene end was trimmed by 4 bases and the J gene end by 0 bases; junction bases not matched to a gene: 2. The CDR3 region is CASSRDRTNTGELFF. Here the CDR3 DNA reads TGTGCCAGCAGCAGGGACAGGACGAACACCGGGGAGCTGTTTTTT.

The V gene is TRBV5-1, the J gene TRBJ2-3, with 10 bases that match TRBD2. With 4 bases clipped from V and 6 bases from J, the junction kept 14 bases outside the gene matches. Germline V gene lookup returns CDR1 SGHRS and CDR2 YFSETQ. The CDR3 loop spans 17 amino acids. The CDR3 coding sequence is TGCGCCAGCAGCAAGGTTTTCCCGGGACTAGCGACGGATACGCAGTATTTT. Translated: CASSKVFPGLATDTQYF.